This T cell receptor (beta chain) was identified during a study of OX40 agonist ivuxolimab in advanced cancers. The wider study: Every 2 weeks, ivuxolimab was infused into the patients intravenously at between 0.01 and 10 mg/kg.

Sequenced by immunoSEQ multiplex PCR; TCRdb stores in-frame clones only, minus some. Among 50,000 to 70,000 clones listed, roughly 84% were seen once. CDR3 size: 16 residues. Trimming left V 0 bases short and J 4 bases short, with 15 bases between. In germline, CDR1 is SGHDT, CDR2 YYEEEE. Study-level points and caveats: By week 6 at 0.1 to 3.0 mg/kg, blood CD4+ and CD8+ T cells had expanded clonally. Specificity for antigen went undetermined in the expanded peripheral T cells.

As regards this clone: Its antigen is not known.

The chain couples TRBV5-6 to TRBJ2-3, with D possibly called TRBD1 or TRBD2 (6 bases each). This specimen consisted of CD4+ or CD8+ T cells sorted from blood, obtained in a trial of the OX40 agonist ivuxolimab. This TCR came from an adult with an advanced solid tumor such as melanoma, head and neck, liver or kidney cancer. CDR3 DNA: TGTGCCAGCAGCTTGGCAAGGGGGGTAGCCCCAGATACGCAGTATTTT. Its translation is CASSLARGVAPDTQYF. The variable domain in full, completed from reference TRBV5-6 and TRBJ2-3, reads DAGVTQSPTHLIKTRGQQVTLRCSPKSGHDTVSWYQQALGQGPQFIFQYYEEEERQRGNFPDRFSGHQFPNYSSELNVNALLLGDSALYLCASSLARGVAPDTQYFGPGTRLTVL.